Each of the 10 T cell receptor beta chains below was sequenced from the same sample in a study of T cells after posttransplantation cyclophosphamide. This table comes from immunoSEQ multiplex PCR, and its TCRdb copy is limited to in-frame clones, with some not included. The sample comprises about 47,000 clones, approximately 94% of which are singletons, and about 3.1% rests with the top ten. Source material: PBMCs. These receptor sequences come from a woman aged 25 to 39 in good health and a related stem cell transplant donor.

This rearrangement joins TRBV7-2 to TRBJ2-1, with D maybe TRBD2 (5 bases). Germline lookup yields CDR1 SGHTA and CDR2 FQGNSA. The CDR3 sequence is 15 residues long. The V and J ends lost 1 base and 8 bases respectively, with 15 bases between them. For the CDR3, the DNA is TGTGCCAGCAGCTTAGAGCGGAGAGAAGTGGATGAGCAGTTCTTC. It encodes CASSLERREVDEQFF. Full variable domain (missing parts from reference TRBV7-2 and TRBJ2-1): GAGVSQSPSNKVTEKGKDVELRCDPISGHTALYWYRQSLGQGLEFLIYFQGNSAPDKSGLPSDRFSAERTGGSVSTLTIQRTQQEDSAVYLCASSLERREVDEQFFGPGTRLTVL.

The chain links TRBV5-4 to TRBJ2-3, with a possible D match to TRBD2 (6 bases). Germline values: CDR1 SGHNT, CDR2 YYREEE (reference sequence). Trimming left V 0 bases short and J 1 base short, with 9 bases between. This CDR3 is built from 15 residues. The CDR3 spells CASSLAGGGTDTQYF. For the CDR3, the DNA is TGTGCCAGCAGCTTGGCGGGCGGGGGCACAGATACGCAGTATTTT.

The chain employs TRBV28 and TRBJ2-2, with D possibly being TRBD2 (5 bases). This CDR3 is 14 amino acids long. CDR1 is MDHEN and CDR2 is SYDVKM in the germline V gene. V shed 1 base and J shed 6 bases, with 9 bases lying between them. CDR3 sequence (DNA): TGTGCCAGCAGTTTATCCGGGGTGGCCGGGGAGCTGTTTTTT. Residues: CASSLSGVAGELFF.

This rearrangement joins TRBV7-9 to TRBJ1-5, with 10 bases that match TRBD1. The CDR3 extends over 15 amino acids. Germline V CDR1 and CDR2: SEHNR, FQNEAQ (reference sequence). V lost 5 bases and J lost 7; bases outside the gene matches: 8. CDR3 nucleotides: TGTGCCAGCAGCCCCGGGGAGGACAGGGGGCAGCCCCAGCATTTT. Protein product: CASSPGEDRGQPQHF.

This clone came up once. The chain links TRBV7-8 to TRBJ2-7; 9 bases are shared with TRBD1. Germline V CDR1 and CDR2: SGHVS, FQNEAQ. Trimming cost V 0 bases and J 4 bases; bases outside gene matches: 4. This CDR3 has 15 amino acids. As DNA, the CDR3 is TGTGCCAGCAGCTTAGCCGGGACAGGGCAGTACGAGCAGTACTTC. Translation gives CASSLAGTGQYEQYF.

The chain employs TRBV7-2 and TRBJ1-2; unclear D gene. The CDR3 consists of 15 residues. Trimming left V 1 base short and J 2 bases short, with 11 bases between. Germline assignment: CDR1 SGHTA and CDR2 FQGNSA. The CDR3 loop reads CASSLGGSQNYGYTF. DNA of the CDR3: TGTGCCAGCAGCTTAGGAGGGTCCCAGAACTATGGCTACACCTTC.

This clone has just one count. The chain couples TRBV7-9 to TRBJ2-3; 7 nucleotides align to TRBD2. Germline CDR1 and CDR2: SEHNR and FQNEAQ (reference sequence). CDR3 size: 16 residues. V was clipped by 1 base and J by 0 bases; unmatched bases: 4. As DNA, the CDR3 is TGTGCCAGCAGCTTAGAAGTGGGGGGGAGCACAGATACGCAGTATTTT. As protein: CASSLEVGGSTDTQYF.

This chain uses TRBV19 with TRBJ1-6; 7 nucleotides match TRBD1. The CDR3 is 15 amino acids. Germline CDR1 reads LNHDA; CDR2 reads SQIVND (reference sequence). Trimming cost V 6 bases and J 5 bases; bases outside gene matches: 7. CDR3 residues: CASSLGTEDNSPLHF. CDR3 sequence (DNA): TGTGCCAGTAGCCTCGGGACAGAAGATAATTCACCCCTCCACTTT.

V usage is TRBV11-2 and J usage is TRBJ2-7; perhaps TRBD2 as D (6 bases). Per the germline V gene, CDR1 is SGHAT and CDR2 is FQNNGV. The CDR3 length is 13 residues. The V end was cut by 3 bases, the J end by 3 bases, with 9 bases between. The CDR3 DNA follows: TGTGCCAGCAGCTTCGGGGGATTCTACGAGCAGTACTTC. Translating it yields CASSFGGFYEQYF.

The J gene is TRBJ2-2, the V gene TRBV5-6, with a possible D match to TRBD2 (6 bases). The CDR3 runs to 14 residues. The V gene's germline CDR1 is SGHDT and CDR2 YYEEEE. Trimming removed 1 base from V and 6 bases from J, with 10 bases in between. The CDR3: CASSLYGGSGELFF. CDR3 nucleotides: TGTGCCAGCAGCTTGTATGGAGGGTCCGGGGAGCTGTTTTTT.